The sequence of this TCR beta chain was determined in a study of blood T cell repertoires in COVID-19. Study-wide context: The United States, Italy and Spain were the sources of the acute and convalescent COVID-19 samples. From T cells, B-cell-depleted T cells, or PBMCs came the material, which was cDNA or gDNA.

Per the germline V gene, CDR1 is KGHDR and CDR2 is SFDVKD. After removal of 4 bases from V and 7 bases from J, the junction contained 6 bases not matched to a gene. The CDR3 spans 15 residues. Under the authors' procedure: From reference gene primer amplification, estimates of nucleated cell counts were derived. Profiling relied on immunoSEQ multiplex PCR, and the TCRdb table lists in-frame clones only, not all of them. V and J calls and clone size are copied from that table; D and trimming were computed from the DNA. The sample consists of just over 150,000 clones, around 84% of them appearing once.

Sequencing was done on a sample of peripheral blood. This chain joins TRBV24-1 and TRBJ2-2; 9 bases match TRBD1. The TCR was taken from a human donor with acute or convalescent COVID-19. The donor label of this sample is uncertain. The CDR3 protein is CATSDLTGGGGELFF. CDR3 sequence (DNA): TGTGCCACCAGTGACTTAACAGGGGGCGGCGGGGAGCTGTTTTTT.